These T cell receptor beta chains were read from a single sample in a study of blood T cell repertoires in COVID-19. Profiled with immunoSEQ multiplex PCR; TCRdb holds only in-frame clones, not every one. Of a few hundred thousand clones listed, roughly 79% are singletons. Sequenced: PBMCs or T cells enriched from blood (not recorded which). Receptor source: a man between 40 and 49 years old who had recovered from COVID-19. Both conserved end residues are part of each CDR3. A D gene is named only where the DNA matches it firmly. Clone size is not always given. Where it is, it says once, few, many or a class for expanded clones.

J gene: TRBJ2-2; V gene: TRBV7-9; CDR3 length: 15; D gene: TRBD2; clone size: -; CDR3 protein: CASSPLAGSSGELFF; CDR3 DNA: TGTGCCAGCAGCCCCTTAGCGGGATCGTCCGGGGAGCTGTTTTTT
J gene: TRBJ1-4; V gene: TRBV30; CDR3 length: 15; D gene: TRBD1; clone size: few; CDR3 protein: CAWSDGTGAGEKLFF; CDR3 DNA: TGTGCCTGGAGTGACGGGACAGGGGCTGGTGAAAAACTGTTTTTT
J gene: TRBJ1-3; V gene: TRBV7-8; CDR3 length: 16; D gene: -; clone size: few; CDR3 protein: CASSLGAPGVGNTIYF; CDR3 DNA: TGTGCCAGCAGCTTAGGAGCACCAGGGGTTGGAAACACCATATATTTT
J gene: TRBJ1-4; V gene: TRBV27; CDR3 length: 12; D gene: -; clone size: -; CDR3 protein: CASSTGNEKLFF; CDR3 DNA: TGTGCCAGCAGCACAGGGAACGAAAAACTGTTTTTT
J gene: TRBJ2-3; V gene: TRBV5-1; CDR3 length: 18; D gene: TRBD2; clone size: once; CDR3 protein: CASSRMTGTRLVSDTQYF; CDR3 DNA: TGCGCCAGCAGCCGAATGACCGGGACTAGACTAGTCAGCGATACGCAGTATTTT
J gene: TRBJ1-2; V gene: TRBV11-2; CDR3 length: 14; D gene: -; clone size: many; CDR3 protein: CASSLSRANYGYTF; CDR3 DNA: TGTGCCAGCAGCTTATCCAGGGCCAACTATGGCTACACCTTC
J gene: TRBJ1-6; V gene: TRBV19; CDR3 length: 12; D gene: -; clone size: -; CDR3 protein: CASSMRNSPLHF; CDR3 DNA: TGTGCCAGTAGTATGAGGAATTCACCCCTCCACTTT
J gene: TRBJ2-7; V gene: TRBV28; CDR3 length: 12; D gene: -; clone size: few; CDR3 protein: CASTQAPYEQYF; CDR3 DNA: TGTGCCAGCACCCAGGCCCCCTACGAGCAGTACTTC
J gene: TRBJ2-3; V gene: TRBV15; CDR3 length: 14; D gene: -; clone size: -; CDR3 protein: CATSRTYSTDTQYF; CDR3 DNA: TGTGCCACCAGCAGGACTTACAGCACAGATACGCAGTATTTT
J gene: TRBJ1-6; V gene: TRBV13; CDR3 length: 14; D gene: -; clone size: -; CDR3 protein: CASSLGGGNSPLHF; CDR3 DNA: TGTGCCAGCAGCTTAGGTGGGGGGAATTCACCCCTCCACTTT
J gene: TRBJ2-1; V gene: TRBV28; CDR3 length: 14; D gene: -; clone size: -; CDR3 protein: CASSLGGLLNEQFF; CDR3 DNA: TGTGCCAGCAGTTTGGGCGGGCTCCTTAATGAGCAGTTCTTC
J gene: TRBJ1-5; V gene: TRBV30; CDR3 length: 13; D gene: -; clone size: -; CDR3 protein: CAWSAGVNQPQHF; CDR3 DNA: TGTGCCTGGAGTGCAGGGGTGAATCAGCCCCAGCATTTT
J gene: TRBJ2-7; V gene: TRBV4-1; CDR3 length: 14; D gene: -; clone size: -; CDR3 protein: CASSLAAVNYEQYF; CDR3 DNA: TGCGCCAGCAGCCTAGCGGCCGTAAACTACGAGCAGTACTTC
J gene: TRBJ2-7; V gene: TRBV18; CDR3 length: 15; D gene: TRBD2; clone size: -; CDR3 protein: CASSLAGRSSYEQYF; CDR3 DNA: TGTGCCAGCTCACTAGCGGGGAGGAGCTCCTACGAGCAGTACTTC
J gene: TRBJ2-2; V gene: TRBV5-4; CDR3 length: 18; D gene: TRBD2; clone size: few; CDR3 protein: CASSFGTSGRAVTGELFF; CDR3 DNA: TGTGCCAGCAGCTTCGGGACTAGCGGGAGGGCAGTTACCGGGGAGCTGTTTTTT
J gene: TRBJ1-2; V gene: TRBV6-5; CDR3 length: 12; D gene: -; clone size: -; CDR3 protein: CASLPGSVSYTF; CDR3 DNA: TGTGCCAGCCTTCCGGGTTCCGTGAGCTACACCTTC